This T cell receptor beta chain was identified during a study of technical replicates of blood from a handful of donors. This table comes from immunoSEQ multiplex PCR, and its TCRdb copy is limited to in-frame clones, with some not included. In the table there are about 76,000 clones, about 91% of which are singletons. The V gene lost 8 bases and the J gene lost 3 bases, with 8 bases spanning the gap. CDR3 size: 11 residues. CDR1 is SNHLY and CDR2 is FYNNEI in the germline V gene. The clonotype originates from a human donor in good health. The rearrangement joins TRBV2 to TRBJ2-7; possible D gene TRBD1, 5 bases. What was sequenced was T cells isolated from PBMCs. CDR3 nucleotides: TGTGCCAGCGGGGCTTACTACGAGCAGTACTTC. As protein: CASGAYYEQYF. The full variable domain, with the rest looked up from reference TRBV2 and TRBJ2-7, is EPEVTQTPSHQVTQMGQEVILRCVPISNHLYFYWYRQILGQKVEFLVSFYNNEISEKSEIFDDQFSVERPDGSNFTLKIRSTKLEDSAMYFCASGAYYEQYFGPGTRLTVT.